This TCR beta chain was observed in a study of T-cell reconstitution after alpha-beta-depleted transplantation in children. Preparation of the TCRbeta library was carried out with unique molecular identifiers. TCRdb re-called the PCR reads with MiXCR, one entry per CDR3 protein. The table records hundreds of thousands of distinct CDR3 sequences, 15% to 20% of them present only once. Germline V gene sequence: CDR1 SGHNT, CDR2 YYREEE (reference sequence). Trimming cost V 4 bases and J 0 bases; bases outside gene matches: 9. CDR3 length: 16 residues. The specimen comprised PBMCs, mostly from graft donor cells, sampled 360 days after TCRalphabeta/CD19-depleted stem cell transplant. The receptor was isolated from a male patient aged 2 to 9 who had a stem cell transplant for acute lymphoblastic leukemia, so the T cells may come from the graft donor. The rearrangement uses TRBV5-4 and TRBJ2-7, with 8 positions matching TRBD1. CDR3 loop: CASSPDRGQTSYEQYF. The CDR3 bases are TGTGCCAGCAGCCCCGACAGGGGCCAAACCTCCTACGAGCAGTACTTC.